This paragraph covers one TCR beta chain sequence. V was pared by 7 bases and J by 5 bases, with 30 bases of the junction left unmatched. Germline V lookup: CDR1 SNHLY, CDR2 FYNNEI. The CDR3 is 23 amino acids. Sequenced by immunoSEQ multiplex PCR; TCRdb stores in-frame clones only, minus some. Of over 350,000 clones listed, approximately 95% were seen once; the top ten hold approximately 0.018%. This specimen comes from a study of shared T cell receptors in the human thymus. The sequence derives from a human donor. The chain has TRBV2 and TRBJ2-5, with TRBD2 matching over 14 bases. Sequenced input: thymocytes. The CDR3 is CASTDRAPTRLAGGPSCGETQYF. The CDR3 coding sequence is TGTGCCAGCACCGACCGAGCACCTACCCGACTAGCGGGAGGGCCGAGTTGTGGGGAGACCCAGTACTTC. Based on the CDR3 plus reference TRBV2 and TRBJ2-5, the full variable domain is EPEVTQTPSHQVTQMGQEVILRCVPISNHLYFYWYRQILGQKVEFLVSFYNNEISEKSEIFDDQFSVERPDGSNFTLKIRSTKLEDSAMYFCASTDRAPTRLAGGPSCGETQYFGPGTRLLVL.